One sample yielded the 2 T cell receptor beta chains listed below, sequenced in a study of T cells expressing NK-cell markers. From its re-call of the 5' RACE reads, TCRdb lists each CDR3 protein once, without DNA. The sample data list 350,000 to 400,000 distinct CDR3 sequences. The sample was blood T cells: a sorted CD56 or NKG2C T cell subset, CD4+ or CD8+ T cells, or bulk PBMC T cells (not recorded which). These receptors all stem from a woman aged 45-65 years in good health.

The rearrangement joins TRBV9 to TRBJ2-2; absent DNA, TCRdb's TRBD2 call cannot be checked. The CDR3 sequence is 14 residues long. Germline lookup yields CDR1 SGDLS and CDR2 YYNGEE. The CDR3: CAASRRDGTGELFF.

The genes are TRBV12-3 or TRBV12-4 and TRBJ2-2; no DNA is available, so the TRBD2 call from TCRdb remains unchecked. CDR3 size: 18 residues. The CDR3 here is CASSLGAGAPGGSGELFF.